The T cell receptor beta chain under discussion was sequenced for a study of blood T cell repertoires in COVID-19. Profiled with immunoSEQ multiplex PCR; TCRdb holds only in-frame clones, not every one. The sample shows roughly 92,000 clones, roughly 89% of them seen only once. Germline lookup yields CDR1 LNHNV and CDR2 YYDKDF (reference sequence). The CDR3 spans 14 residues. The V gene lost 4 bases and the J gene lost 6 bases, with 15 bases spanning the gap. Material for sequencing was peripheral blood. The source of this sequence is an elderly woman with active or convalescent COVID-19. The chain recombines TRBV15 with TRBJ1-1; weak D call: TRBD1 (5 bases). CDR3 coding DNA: TGTGCCACCAGCAACTACCTGGGGGGAGCTGAAGCTTTCTTT. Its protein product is CATSNYLGGAEAFF.